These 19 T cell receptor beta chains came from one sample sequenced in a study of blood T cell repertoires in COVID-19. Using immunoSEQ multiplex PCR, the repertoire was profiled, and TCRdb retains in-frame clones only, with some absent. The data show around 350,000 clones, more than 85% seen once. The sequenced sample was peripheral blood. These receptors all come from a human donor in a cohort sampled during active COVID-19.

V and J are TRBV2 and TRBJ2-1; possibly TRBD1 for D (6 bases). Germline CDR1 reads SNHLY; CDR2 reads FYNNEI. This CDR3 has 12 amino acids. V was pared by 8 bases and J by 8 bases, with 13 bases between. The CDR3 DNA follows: TGTGCCAGCGGGGGACCAGGGGATGAGCAGTTCTTC. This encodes CASGGPGDEQFF. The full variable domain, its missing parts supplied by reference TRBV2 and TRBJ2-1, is EPEVTQTPSHQVTQMGQEVILRCVPISNHLYFYWYRQILGQKVEFLVSFYNNEISEKSEIFDDQFSVERPDGSNFTLKIRSTKLEDSAMYFCASGGPGDEQFFGPGTRLTVL.

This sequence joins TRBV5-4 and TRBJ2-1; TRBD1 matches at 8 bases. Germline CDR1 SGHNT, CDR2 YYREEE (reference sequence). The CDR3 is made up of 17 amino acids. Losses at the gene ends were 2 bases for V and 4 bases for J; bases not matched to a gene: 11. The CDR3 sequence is CASSFDRGGDSYNEQFF. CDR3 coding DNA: TGTGCCAGCAGCTTCGACAGGGGAGGTGATTCGTACAATGAGCAGTTCTTC.

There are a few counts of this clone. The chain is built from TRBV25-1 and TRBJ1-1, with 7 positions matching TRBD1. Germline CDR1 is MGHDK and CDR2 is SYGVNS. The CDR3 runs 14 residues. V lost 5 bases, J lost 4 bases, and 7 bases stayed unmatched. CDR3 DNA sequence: TGTGCCAGCAGTTCCTTGACAGGGAGCACTGAAGCTTTCTTT. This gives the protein CASSSLTGSTEAFF.

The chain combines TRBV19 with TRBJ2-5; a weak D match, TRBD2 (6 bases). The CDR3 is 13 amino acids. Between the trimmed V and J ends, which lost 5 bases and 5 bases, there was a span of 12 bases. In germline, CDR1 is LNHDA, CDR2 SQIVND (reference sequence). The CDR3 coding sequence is TGTGCCAGTAGTCCTGTCCGGGGGGAGACCCAGTACTTC. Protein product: CASSPVRGETQYF.

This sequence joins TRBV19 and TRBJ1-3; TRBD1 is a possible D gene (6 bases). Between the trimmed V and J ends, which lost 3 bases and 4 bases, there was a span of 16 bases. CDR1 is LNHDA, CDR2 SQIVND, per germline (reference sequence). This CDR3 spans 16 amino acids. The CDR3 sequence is CASSMSRDTGGNTIYF. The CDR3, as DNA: TGTGCCAGTAGTATGAGCCGGGACACCGGGGGAAACACCATATATTTT. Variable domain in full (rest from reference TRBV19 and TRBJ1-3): DGGITQSPKYLFRKEGQNVTLSCEQNLNHDAMYWYRQDPGQGLRLIYYSQIVNDFQKGDIAEGYSVSREKKESFPLTVTSAQKNPTAFYLCASSMSRDTGGNTIYFGEGSWLTVV.

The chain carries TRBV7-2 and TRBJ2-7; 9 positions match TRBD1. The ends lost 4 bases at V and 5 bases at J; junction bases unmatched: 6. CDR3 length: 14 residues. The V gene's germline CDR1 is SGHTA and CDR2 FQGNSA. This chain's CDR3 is CASSSRDRVNEQYF. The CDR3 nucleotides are TGTGCCAGCAGCTCTCGGGACAGGGTGAACGAGCAGTACTTC.

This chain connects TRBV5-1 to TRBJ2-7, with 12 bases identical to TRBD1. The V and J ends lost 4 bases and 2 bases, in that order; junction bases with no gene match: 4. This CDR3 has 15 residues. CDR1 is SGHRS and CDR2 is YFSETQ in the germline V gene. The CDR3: CASSAGTGGAYEQYF. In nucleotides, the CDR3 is TGCGCCAGCAGCGCCGGGACAGGGGGCGCCTACGAGCAGTACTTC.

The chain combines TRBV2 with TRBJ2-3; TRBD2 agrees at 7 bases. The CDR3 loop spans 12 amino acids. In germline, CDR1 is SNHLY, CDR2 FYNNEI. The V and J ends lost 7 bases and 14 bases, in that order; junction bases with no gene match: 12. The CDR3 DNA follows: TGTGCCAGCACCGTCGGGCTAGCGGCTTTGTATTTT. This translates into CASTVGLAALYF. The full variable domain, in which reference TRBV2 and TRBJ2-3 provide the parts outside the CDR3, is EPEVTQTPSHQVTQMGQEVILRCVPISNHLYFYWYRQILGQKVEFLVSFYNNEISEKSEIFDDQFSVERPDGSNFTLKIRSTKLEDSAMYFCASTVGLAALYFGPGTRLTVL.

The CDR3 loop is CASSAGQGLNTEAFF. The CDR3 nucleotides read TGCGCCAGCAGCGCCGGACAGGGTTTGAACACTGAAGCTTTCTTT. V is TRBV5-1 and J is TRBJ1-1; 8 bases are a match to TRBD1. Trimming cost V 4 bases and J 0 bases; bases outside gene matches: 5. CDR1 is SGHRS and CDR2 is YFSETQ in the germline V gene. The CDR3 extends over 15 amino acids.

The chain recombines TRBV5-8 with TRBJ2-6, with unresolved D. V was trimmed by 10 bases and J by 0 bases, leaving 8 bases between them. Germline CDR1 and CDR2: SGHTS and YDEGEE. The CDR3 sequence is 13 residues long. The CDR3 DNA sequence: TGTGCCTTGAGACTCTCTGGGGCCAACGTCCTGACTTTC. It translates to CALRLSGANVLTF.

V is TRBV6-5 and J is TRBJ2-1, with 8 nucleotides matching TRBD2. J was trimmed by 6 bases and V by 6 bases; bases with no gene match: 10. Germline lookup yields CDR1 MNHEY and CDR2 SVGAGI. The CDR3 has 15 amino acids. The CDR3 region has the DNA TGTGCCAGCAGGCACGCTCGGGGGGGCCCCAATGAGCAGTTCTTC. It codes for CASRHARGGPNEQFF.

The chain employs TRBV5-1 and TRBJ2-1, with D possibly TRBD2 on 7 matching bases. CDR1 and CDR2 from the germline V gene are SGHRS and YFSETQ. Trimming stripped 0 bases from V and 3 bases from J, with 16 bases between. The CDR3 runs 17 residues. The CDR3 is CASSLAPSGGYYNEQFF. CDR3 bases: TGCGCCAGCAGCTTGGCCCCGTCGGGGGGCTACTACAATGAGCAGTTCTTC.

The CDR3 DNA is TGTGCCAGCAGCCAAGTTGGGGGGGCTAACACTGAAGCTTTCTTT. It translates to CASSQVGGANTEAFF. The chain has TRBV3-1 (or the pseudogene TRBV3-2) and TRBJ1-1; tentatively, D is TRBD1 (6 bases). V was clipped by 1 base and J by 2 bases, with 11 bases between them. CDR3 size: 15 residues. Germline V gene sequence: CDR1 LGHDT, CDR2 YNNKEL (reference sequence).

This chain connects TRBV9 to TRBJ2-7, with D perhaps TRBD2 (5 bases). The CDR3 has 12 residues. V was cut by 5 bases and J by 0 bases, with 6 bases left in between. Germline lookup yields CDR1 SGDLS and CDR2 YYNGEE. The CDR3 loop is CASSGSSYEQYF. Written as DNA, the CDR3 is TGTGCCAGCAGTGGGAGCTCCTACGAGCAGTACTTC.

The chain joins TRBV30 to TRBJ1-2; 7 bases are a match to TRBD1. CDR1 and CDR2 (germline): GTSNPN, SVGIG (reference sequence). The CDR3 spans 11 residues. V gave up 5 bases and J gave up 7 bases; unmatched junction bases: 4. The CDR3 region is CAWGRGFGYTF. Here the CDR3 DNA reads TGTGCCTGGGGCAGGGGGTTTGGCTACACCTTC.

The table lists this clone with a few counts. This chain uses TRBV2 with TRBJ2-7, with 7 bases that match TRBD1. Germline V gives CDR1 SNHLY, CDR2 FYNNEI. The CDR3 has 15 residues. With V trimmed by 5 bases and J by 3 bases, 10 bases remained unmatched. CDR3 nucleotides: TGTGCCAGCAGTCCCCGACAGGGTAAAGTCTACGAGCAGTACTTC. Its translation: CASSPRQGKVYEQYF.

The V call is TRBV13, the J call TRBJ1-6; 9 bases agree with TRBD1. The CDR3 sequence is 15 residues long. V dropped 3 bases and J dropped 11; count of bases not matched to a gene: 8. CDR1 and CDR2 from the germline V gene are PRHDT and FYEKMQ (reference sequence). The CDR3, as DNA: TGTGCCAGCAGCTTCGATCGGACAGGGGACACACCCCTCCACTTT. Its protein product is CASSFDRTGDTPLHF.

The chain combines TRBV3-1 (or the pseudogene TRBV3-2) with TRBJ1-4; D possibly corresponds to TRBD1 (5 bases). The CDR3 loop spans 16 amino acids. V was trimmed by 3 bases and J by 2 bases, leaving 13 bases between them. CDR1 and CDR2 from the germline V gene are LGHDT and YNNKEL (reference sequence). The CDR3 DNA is TGTGCCAGCAGCCAGGGGGGGTTGGTTACTAATGAAAAACTGTTTTTT. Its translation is CASSQGGLVTNEKLFF.

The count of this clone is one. For the CDR3, the DNA is TGTGCCAGCAGTTCCCCGGGGAAACCTCTCACAGATACGCAGTATTTT. Translated, it gives CASSSPGKPLTDTQYF. The chain combines TRBV27 with TRBJ2-3; perhaps TRBD2 as D (5 bases). The length of the CDR3 is 16 residues. V lost 4 bases to trimming and J lost 2 bases, with 16 bases between them. In germline, CDR1 is MNHEY, CDR2 SMNVEV (reference sequence).